The 21 T cell receptor beta chains below all came from one sample that was sequenced in a study of Ad26.COV2.S vaccination and SARS-CoV-2 variants. The treatment: roughly 19 received Ad26.COV2.S at low or high dose, single or two shots; 5 received placebo; per-sample allocation not given. Sampling happened 63 days after the first vaccine or placebo injection. The protocol was immunoSEQ multiplex PCR, while the TCRdb copy is restricted to in-frame clones and leaves out a portion. The table records a few hundred thousand clones, 88% of them present only once. This specimen was peripheral blood, taken in a trial of Ad26.COV2.S vaccine versus placebo. These receptors all come from a person aged 18-60 years who received the Ad26.COV2.S COVID-19 vaccine or a placebo.

The chain joins TRBV25-1 to TRBJ2-3; 9 bases are a match to TRBD2. V shed 4 bases and J 3 bases; nucleotides not matched to a gene: 5. The CDR3 runs 15 residues. Germline lookup yields CDR1 MGHDK and CDR2 SYGVNS. The chain's CDR3 is CASSVASGGTDTQYF. The CDR3 nucleotides read TGTGCCAGCAGTGTGGCAAGCGGGGGGACAGATACGCAGTATTTT.

CDR3 DNA: TGCGCCAGCAGCCAAGATCGGTCCACGGTGAAGAAGGGCTACGAAAAACTGTTTTTT. Its translation is CASSQDRSTVKKGYEKLFF. This chain uses TRBV4-3 with TRBJ1-4; D not certain. V was cut by 0 bases and J by 8 bases, with 25 bases left in between. Germline values: CDR1 LGHNA, CDR2 YSLEER. There are 19 residues in the CDR3.

The rearrangement uses TRBV7-2 and TRBJ2-5; 9 bases align to TRBD1. Germline-derived CDR1 and CDR2 are SGHTA and FQGNSA. J gave up 4 bases and V 4 bases, and 7 bases lay outside the gene matches. The CDR3 runs to 15 residues. The CDR3, as DNA: TGTGCCAGCAGCTGGACCGGGACAGGGAGAGAGACCCAGTACTTC. Amino acids: CASSWTGTGRETQYF.

The V call is TRBV2, the J call TRBJ2-7, with D maybe TRBD1 (5 bases). Trimming left V 6 bases short and J 2 bases short, with 17 bases between. The CDR3 runs 15 residues. Germline CDR1 SNHLY, CDR2 FYNNEI. CDR3 DNA sequence: TGTGCCAGCAGGGGCGCTAAGGGGCGAGCCTACGAGCAGTACTTC. Encoded protein: CASRGAKGRAYEQYF. Full variable domain (missing parts from reference TRBV2 and TRBJ2-7): EPEVTQTPSHQVTQMGQEVILRCVPISNHLYFYWYRQILGQKVEFLVSFYNNEISEKSEIFDDQFSVERPDGSNFTLKIRSTKLEDSAMYFCASRGAKGRAYEQYFGPGTRLTVT.

The J gene is TRBJ1-4, the V gene TRBV4-1, with D perhaps matching TRBD1 (6 bases). Trimming took 5 bases from V and 4 from J, leaving 17 bases between them. Germline CDR1 is MGHRA and CDR2 is YSYEKL. CDR3 length: 16 amino acids. CDR3 sequence: CASSDDNREVNEKLFF. DNA of the CDR3: TGCGCCAGCAGCGACGATAACAGGGAGGTTAATGAAAAACTGTTTTTT.

The rearrangement joins TRBV29-1 to TRBJ2-7, with 7 bases fitting TRBD1. V was clipped by 4 bases and J by 1 base; unmatched bases: 4. Germline CDR1 is SQVTM and CDR2 is ANQGSEA. This CDR3 has 13 amino acids. The DNA for the CDR3 is TGCAGCGTTGGACAGGGTGGGTCCTACGAGCAGTACTTC. It translates to CSVGQGGSYEQYF.

The chain couples TRBV9 to TRBJ1-2; the D is unclear. The CDR3 sequence is 16 residues long. V lost 0 bases to trimming and J lost 4 bases, with 16 bases between them. CDR1 SGDLS and CDR2 YYNGEE come from the germline V gene. CDR3 in amino acids: CASSVGNRREVYGYTF. The CDR3 DNA follows: TGTGCCAGCAGCGTAGGGAACCGAAGGGAGGTCTATGGCTACACCTTC.

The chain couples TRBV6-5 to TRBJ1-2; unclear D gene. CDR1 is MNHEY and CDR2 is SVGAGI in the germline V gene. Trimming pared 0 bases from V and 7 bases from J, leaving 12 bases between. The CDR3 consists of 14 residues. In DNA, the CDR3 is TGTGCCAGCAGTTACTCGAGCCTGGGATTTGGCTACACCTTC. This codes for CASSYSSLGFGYTF.

The rearrangement uses TRBV5-1 and TRBJ2-5; the match to TRBD1 covers 8 bases. Losses at the gene ends were 1 base for V and 5 bases for J; bases not matched to a gene: 4. Germline V lookup: CDR1 SGHRS, CDR2 YFSETQ. The CDR3 has 14 residues. The CDR3 loop reads CASSLQGAEETQYF. The CDR3, as DNA: TGCGCCAGCAGCTTGCAGGGGGCGGAGGAGACCCAGTACTTC.

The chain uses TRBV11-2 and TRBJ1-3; D call uncertain. With 6 bases removed from V and 7 bases from J, the gap between germline ends came to 10 bases. CDR3 length: 12 residues. CDR1 and CDR2 from the germline V gene are SGHAT and FQNNGV. The CDR3 reads CASSPFRNTIYF. The DNA for the CDR3 is TGTGCCAGCAGTCCCTTTCGGAACACCATATATTTT.

This clone was seen more than once but under ten times. The J gene is TRBJ1-6, the V gene TRBV27, with a weak D call TRBD1 (5 bases). Trimming cost V 4 bases and J 9 bases, with 10 bases left between them. Germline CDR1 and CDR2: MNHEY and SMNVEV (reference sequence). The CDR3 length is 13 residues. Written as DNA, the CDR3 is TGTGCCAGCAGTTGGCAGGGAGGTTCACCCCTCCACTTT. Protein: CASSWQGGSPLHF.

As DNA, the CDR3 is TGCGCCAGCAGCCAAGTCCGGACAGGGGTCACCTACGAGCAGTACTTC. Amino acids: CASSQVRTGVTYEQYF. J is TRBJ2-7 and V is TRBV4-1; 9 nucleotides match TRBD1. There are 16 residues in the CDR3. CDR1 is MGHRA, CDR2 YSYEKL, per germline. J lost 2 bases, V lost 1 base, and 6 bases had no gene match.

This clone was observed a single time. V is TRBV6-1 and J is TRBJ2-7, with 7 bases aligning to TRBD1. The CDR3 loop spans 14 amino acids. Germline CDR1 is MNHNS and CDR2 is SASEGT. V was pared by 3 bases and J by 5 bases, with 7 bases of the junction left unmatched. CDR3 bases: TGTGCCAGCAGTGACGGGACAGCAGCTCACGAGCAGTACTTC. This translates into CASSDGTAAHEQYF.

V gene TRBV7-2 combines with J gene TRBJ2-7; a weak D match, TRBD1 (6 bases). In germline, CDR1 is SGHTA, CDR2 FQGNSA. The CDR3 contains 17 residues. V was pared by 1 base and J by 2 bases, with 18 bases between. CDR3 nucleotide sequence: TGTGCCAGCAGCTTAGAGGGGAGAGGGGGTTCCCCCTACGAGCAGTACTTC. It translates to CASSLEGRGGSPYEQYF.

This clone was detected once. The chain recombines TRBV9 with TRBJ1-1; D not resolved. The CDR3 runs to 14 residues. Germline CDR1 SGDLS, CDR2 YYNGEE. Trimming pared 1 base from V and 1 base from J, leaving 8 bases between. The CDR3 region is CASSVRPTNTEAFF. The CDR3 DNA reads as TGTGCCAGCAGCGTACGACCTACGAACACTGAAGCTTTCTTT.

The chain recombines TRBV5-4 with TRBJ2-3; TRBD2 matches 12 bases. Germline V CDR1 and CDR2: SGHNT, YYREEE (reference sequence). V dropped 4 bases and J dropped 2; count of bases not matched to a gene: 11. This CDR3 comprises 18 residues. CDR3 amino acids: CASSGASGGAGYTDTQYF. Here the CDR3 DNA reads TGTGCCAGCAGCGGCGCTAGCGGGGGGGCGGGTTACACAGATACGCAGTATTTT.

As for this clone: This sample includes further DNA sequences coding for the same CDR3. This chain uses TRBV3-1 (or the pseudogene TRBV3-2) with TRBJ1-1, with no clear D. V gave up 1 base and J gave up 8 bases, with 11 bases separating them. The length of the CDR3 is 13 residues. Germline assignment: CDR1 LGHDT and CDR2 YNNKEL (reference sequence). CDR3 amino acids: CASSQGGAGEAFF. CDR3 bases: TGTGCCAGCAGCCAAGGTGGAGCAGGCGAAGCTTTCTTT.

In this sample, this clone turned up a few times. The chain recombines TRBV6-6 with TRBJ1-2; 7 bases are a match to TRBD1. The CDR3 is made up of 13 amino acids. Unmatched junction bases numbered 4, after V lost 7 bases and J lost 2 bases. Germline loops: CDR1 MNHNY, CDR2 SVGAGI (reference sequence). In nucleotides, the CDR3 is TGTGCCAGCAAACAGGGACAGAACTATGGCTACACCTTC. Translating it yields CASKQGQNYGYTF.

CDR3 DNA: TGTGCCAGCAGCCAAGGACCAGGGATAAGGGCCAACGTCCTGACTTTC. This encodes CASSQGPGIRANVLTF. The V call is TRBV3-1 (or the pseudogene TRBV3-2), the J call TRBJ2-6; D possibly corresponds to TRBD1 (5 bases). V was trimmed by 1 base and J by 5 bases, leaving 12 bases between them. Germline values: CDR1 LGHDT, CDR2 YNNKEL (reference sequence). The CDR3 consists of 16 residues.

The chain has TRBV7-9 and TRBJ1-4; D gene unclear. This CDR3 is built from 15 residues. Germline V gives CDR1 SEHNR, CDR2 FQNEAQ (reference sequence). Trimming took off 5 bases at V and 2 bases at J, with 12 bases between the two ends. Here the CDR3 reads CASSGQLGTNEKLFF. DNA of the CDR3: TGTGCCAGCAGCGGTCAACTGGGGACTAATGAAAAACTGTTTTTT.

This clone appeared a single time. The chain carries TRBV5-1 and TRBJ1-6; 7 nucleotides line up with TRBD1. CDR1 and CDR2 from the germline V gene are SGHRS and YFSETQ. The J segment lost 9 bases and the V segment lost 0 bases, leaving 9 bases of the junction unmatched. This CDR3 has 16 residues. The CDR3 bases are TGCGCCAGCAGCTTGGGTTGGCAGGGGGGACGTTCACCCCTCCACTTT. The encoded protein is CASSLGWQGGRSPLHF.